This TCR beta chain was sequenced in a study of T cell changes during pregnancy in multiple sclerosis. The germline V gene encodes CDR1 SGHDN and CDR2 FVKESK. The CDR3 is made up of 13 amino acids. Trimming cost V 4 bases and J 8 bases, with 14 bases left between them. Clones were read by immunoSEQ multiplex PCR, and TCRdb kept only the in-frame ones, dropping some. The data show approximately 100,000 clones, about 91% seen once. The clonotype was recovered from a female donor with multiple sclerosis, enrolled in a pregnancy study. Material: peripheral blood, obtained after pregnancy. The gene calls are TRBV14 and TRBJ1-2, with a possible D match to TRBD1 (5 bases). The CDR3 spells CASSPGRAVGYTF. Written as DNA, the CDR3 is TGTGCCAGCAGCCCAGGCAGGGCCGTCGGCTACACCTTC.